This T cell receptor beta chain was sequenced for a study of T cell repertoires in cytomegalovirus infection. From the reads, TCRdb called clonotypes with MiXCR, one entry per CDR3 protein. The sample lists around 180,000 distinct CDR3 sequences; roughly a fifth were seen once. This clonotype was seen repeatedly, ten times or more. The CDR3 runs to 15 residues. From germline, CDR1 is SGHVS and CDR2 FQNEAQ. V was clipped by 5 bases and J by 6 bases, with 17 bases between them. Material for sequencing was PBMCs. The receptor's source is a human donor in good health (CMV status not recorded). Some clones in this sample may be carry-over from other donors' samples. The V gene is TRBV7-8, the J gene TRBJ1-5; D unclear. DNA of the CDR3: TGTGCCAGCAGCACCAGACGAGGGCCTAGTCAGCCCCAGCATTTT. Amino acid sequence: CASSTRRGPSQPQHF.